This TCR gamma chain was identified during a study of gamma-delta T cells after stem cell transplantation (TCRdb year 2016). Ends trimmed: V by 0 bases, J by 6 bases; bases unmatched to a gene: 5. The CDR3 spans 13 residues, from the cysteine through the phenylalanine. Only the CDR3 region is kept as DNA, spanning 39 bases read in frame from base 1. CDR1 GITISATS and CDR2 ISYDGTV are derived from the germline V gene (reference sequence). The library came from RT-PCR. Sequencer: Illumina MiSeq. After TCRdb called clones again from the public reads with CATT, rows with identical DNA were merged. Across this sample there are approximately 1,000 gamma-chain clones, with roughly 26% seen only once. Of the sample, about two fifths is held by the ten largest clones. This clone was seen a few times. This receptor's antigen is unknown. Base qualities are not at hand, and no much larger clone is one base apart.

The sequence was collected from a human donor. It is not recorded whose cells these are; they may come from a transplant donor. The V and J genes are TRGV9 and TRGJ1 or TRGJ2. The J gene comes from matching the DNA to germline here; TCRdb lacks it. Sequencing used gamma-delta T cells. The CDR3 region has the sequence CALWEVQTYKKLF. The DNA sequence is TGTGCCTTGTGGGAGGTGCAAACTTATAAGAAACTCTTT.